Listed here is a single T cell receptor beta chain. The data stem from a study of blood T cell repertoires in COVID-19. The overall study: Acute and convalescent COVID-19 samples came from the United States, Italy and Spain. T cells, B-cell-depleted T cells, or PBMCs provided the cDNA or gDNA that served as material.

In the source study's methods: The assay estimated nucleated cells by amplifying reference gene primers. The protocol was immunoSEQ multiplex PCR, while the TCRdb copy is restricted to in-frame clones and leaves out a portion. Clonal size and the V and J genes are those of that table, whereas D and trimming came from the DNA. Counted here are 130,000 or so clones, around four fifths occurring once; the ten biggest clones make up 25%. V was cut by 5 bases and J by 4 bases, with 21 bases left in between. CDR1 SGHNT and CDR2 YYREEE come from the germline V gene (reference sequence). The CDR3 has 16 residues.

This receptor was identified in a human donor in a cohort sampled during active COVID-19. The rearrangement joins TRBV5-4 to TRBJ1-2; D might be TRBD1 (5 bases). The sequenced material came from peripheral blood. The CDR3 loop is CASSLWGRGTIYGYTF. In nucleotides, the CDR3 is TGTGCCAGCAGTTTGTGGGGAAGGGGAACGATCTATGGCTACACCTTC.